This TCR beta chain emerged from a study of CD8 T cells in ankylosing spondylitis. Study findings and constraints: Disease-linked clones were reportedly significantly enriched in matched ankylosing spondylitis synovial fluid. With a CD8+ phenotype, disease-linked clones were relatively rare in peripheral blood. Among TCR beta sequences, a motif of under ten highly homologous variants appeared characteristic of ankylosing spondylitis blood.

This CDR3 spans 17 amino acids. Germline CDR1 reads MNHEY; CDR2 reads SVGEGT. Trimming removed 2 bases from V and 2 bases from J; junction bases left unmatched: 5. By quantitative 5'-RACE with molecular barcodes, the TCR beta libraries were made. One entry per CDR3 protein results from TCRdb running MiXCR on the 5' RACE reads. The sample has approximately 140,000 distinct CDR3 sequences; around 9% are singletons. This clonotype was recorded many times. The target antigen is unknown. The clonotype originates from a male donor with ankylosing spondylitis or in good health (not recorded which). V usage is TRBV6-2 or TRBV6-3 and J usage is TRBJ2-2; 10 positions match TRBD2. The source material was blood, either unsorted or a sorted T cell fraction (not recorded which). The CDR3 region has the DNA TGTGCCAGCAGTTACGGCAGCGGGAGGGCCAACACCGGGGAGCTGTTTTTT. Translation gives CASSYGSGRANTGELFF.